This T cell receptor (beta chain) was observed in a study of T-cell reconstitution after alpha-beta-depleted transplantation in children. This clonotype was recorded at least ten times. TCRbeta library preparation incorporated unique molecular identifiers. Each CDR3 protein gets one entry after TCRdb re-called the PCR reads with MiXCR. The data contain 200,000 to 250,000 distinct CDR3 sequences, 9.5% to 13% of them seen just once; the ten biggest clones take up approximately 30%. This CDR3 comprises 15 residues. Trimming removed 3 bases at V and 6 bases at J, with 15 bases between. Per germline, CDR1 SGHRS and CDR2 YFSETQ.

The origin of this receptor is a child in the first two years of life with acute myeloid leukemia, due to receive a stem cell transplant. The chain recombines TRBV5-1 with TRBJ2-2; the D gene is possibly TRBD2 (5 bases). The material sequenced was PBMCs, taken before TCRalphabeta/CD19-depleted stem cell transplant. CDR3 sequence: CASSSRDRSSGELFF. In DNA, the CDR3 is TGCGCCAGCAGCTCACGGGATCGATCGTCCGGGGAGCTGTTTTTT. The variable domain in full, with the rest retrieved from reference TRBV5-1 and TRBJ2-2, is KAGVTQTPRYLIKTRGQQVTLSCSPISGHRSVSWYQQTPGQGLQFLFEYFSETQRNKGNFPGRFSGRQFSNSRSEMNVSTLELGDSALYLCASSSRDRSSGELFFGEGSRLTVL.